Following are 29 T cell receptor beta chains from one sample sequenced in a study of T cell repertoires in cytomegalovirus infection. These receptors lack a known antigen. TCRdb independently ran MiXCR on the reads; one entry per CDR3 protein. This table has roughly 310,000 distinct CDR3 sequences, roughly 29% appearing once. The sequencing used cultured PBMCs, collected from culture after CMV antigen stimulation. The origin of the receptors is a human donor in good health (CMV status not recorded). Some clones in this sample may be carry-over from other donors' samples.

This clonotype was counted only a few times. The gene calls are TRBV27 and TRBJ1-2; tentatively, D is TRBD1 (5 bases). This CDR3 region has 13 residues. The germline gives CDR1 MNHEY, CDR2 SMNVEV (reference sequence). Deletions cut 6 bases from V and 2 bases from J, with 10 bases between. CDR3 DNA: TGTGCCAGCAGCCGGGACGTCAACTATGGCTACACCTTC. As protein: CASSRDVNYGYTF.

This clonotype was seen more than once but under ten times. The V gene is TRBV6-1, the J gene TRBJ2-5, with TRBD2 matching over 7 bases. This CDR3 is 15 amino acids long. CDR1 MNHNS and CDR2 SASEGT come from the germline V gene. The junction had 13 bases not matched to a gene; V was cut back by 6 bases and J by 6 bases. CDR3 in DNA: TGTGCCAGCAGCGACGCGGGGGACCTCGGAAAGACCCAGTACTTC. Amino acid sequence: CASSDAGDLGKTQYF.

This clonotype was detected only a few times. The chain has TRBV6-4 and TRBJ1-6; D is ambiguous. CDR1 MRHNA and CDR2 SNTAGT come from the germline V gene. This CDR3 is built from 15 residues. Trimming stripped 8 bases from V and 0 bases from J, with 11 bases between. In DNA, the CDR3 is TGTGCCAGCTCTTGGGAGAGCTCCTATAATTCACCCCTCCACTTT. Translation: CASSWESSYNSPLHF.

The CDR3 is CASSTGQVNSPLHF. Written as DNA, the CDR3 is TGTGCCAGCAGCACCGGACAGGTTAATTCACCCCTCCACTTT. This chain uses TRBV7-3 with TRBJ1-6, with TRBD1 matching over 7 bases. Looked up from germline, CDR1 is SGHTA and CDR2 is FQGTGA. There are 14 residues in the CDR3. Trimming at V came to 5 bases and at J to 6 bases, leaving 4 bases not matched to a gene.

The sample holds many counts of this clonotype. The chain combines TRBV6-1 with TRBJ1-1, with D unclear. The CDR3 spans 13 residues. Germline CDR1 and CDR2: MNHNS and SASEGT. With 8 bases removed from V and 1 base from J, the gap between germline ends came to 11 bases. CDR3: CASWKHQNTEAFF. The CDR3 DNA is TGTGCCAGCTGGAAACATCAGAACACTGAAGCTTTCTTT.

This clonotype turned up a few times. The chain combines TRBV7-8 with TRBJ2-7; 9 bases are shared with TRBD1. CDR1 SGHVS and CDR2 FQNEAQ come from the germline V gene. V shed 5 bases, J shed 2 bases, and the junction held 7 bases outside the gene matches. This CDR3 comprises 15 residues. Written as DNA, the CDR3 is TGTGCCAGCAGCGTCCGGGACAGGGACACCTACGAGCAGTACTTC. It translates to CASSVRDRDTYEQYF.

The rearrangement uses TRBV12-3 or TRBV12-4 and TRBJ2-1, with D possibly being TRBD1 or TRBD2 (6 bases each). CDR3 length equals 18 residues. Trimming cost V 2 bases and J 2 bases, with 19 bases left between them. The CDR3 here is CASSLKVRRGPAYNEQFF. In nucleotides, the CDR3 is TGTGCCAGCAGTTTAAAGGTCCGCCGGGGGCCCGCCTACAATGAGCAGTTCTTC.

In its sample, this clonotype was seen many times. The chain combines TRBV7-8 with TRBJ1-1; D possibly corresponds to TRBD1 (5 bases). The germline V gene has CDR1 SGHVS and CDR2 FQNEAQ. Trimming took 7 bases from V and 4 from J, leaving 13 bases between them. This CDR3 is built from 13 residues. The CDR3 DNA is TGTGCCAGCAACAAGCCGGGGGGCACTGAAGCTTTCTTT. Translating gives CASNKPGGTEAFF.

The chain is built from TRBV7-6 and TRBJ2-6; D gene uncertain. V gave up 7 bases and J gave up 11 bases, with 15 bases separating them. This CDR3 region has 13 residues. Germline V gene data show CDR1 as SGHVS and CDR2 as FNYEAQ. Here the CDR3 reads CASTYPQKHVLTF. As DNA, the CDR3 is TGTGCCAGCACCTACCCTCAAAAGCACGTCCTGACTTTC. Full variable domain (missing parts from reference TRBV7-6 and TRBJ2-6): GAGVSQSPRYKVTKRGQDVALRCDPISGHVSLYWYRQALGQGPEFLTYFNYEAQQDKSGLPNDRFSAERPEGSISTLTIQRTEQRDSAMYRCASTYPQKHVLTFGAGSRLTVL.

This clonotype occurred a few times. The gene calls are TRBV12-3 or TRBV12-4 and TRBJ2-3; TRBD2 might be the D (6 bases). The V end was cut by 6 bases, the J end by 4 bases, with 20 bases between. This CDR3 has 16 amino acids. The CDR3 bases are TGTGCCAGCAGCCCTCCCACGGGAGTAGGGGCAGATACGCAGTATTTT. As protein: CASSPPTGVGADTQYF.

The V call is TRBV7-2, the J call TRBJ2-6; D unclear. Germline V CDR1 and CDR2: SGHTA, FQGNSA. The germline V and J ends were trimmed by 8 bases and 0 bases, with 5 bases remaining between them. The CDR3 has 13 residues. CDR3 amino acids: CASPGSGANVLTF. The CDR3, as DNA: TGTGCCAGCCCTGGCTCTGGGGCCAACGTCCTGACTTTC.

This clonotype showed up many times. In DNA form, the CDR3 reads TGTGCCAGCAGCCTATCCCGAAGGTCCGAGCAGTTCTTC. Translation gives CASSLSRRSEQFF. The V gene is TRBV7-2, the J gene TRBJ2-1; D gene uncertain. Germline loops: CDR1 SGHTA, CDR2 FQGNSA. CDR3 length: 13 amino acids. The V end lost 5 bases, the J end lost 10 bases, and 15 bases lay between the germline ends.

This chain links TRBV12-3 or TRBV12-4 with TRBJ2-7; D perhaps matches TRBD1 (5 bases). V was shortened by 3 bases and J by 5 bases, with 8 bases between the two germline ends. The CDR3 length is 12 residues. The chain's CDR3 is CASSFLGDEQYF. CDR3 DNA: TGTGCCAGCAGTTTTCTAGGGGACGAGCAGTACTTC.

J is TRBJ1-1 and V is TRBV5-1; the D gene is possibly TRBD1 (5 bases). V dropped 4 bases and J dropped 1 base, with 11 bases sitting between them. This CDR3 is built from 14 residues. CDR1 is SGHRS, CDR2 YFSETQ, per germline. CDR3 in amino acids: CASSPGDGNTEAFF. CDR3 coding DNA: TGCGCCAGCAGCCCGGGGGACGGGAACACTGAAGCTTTCTTT.

Points on this clonotype: A read error may explain this, as a much larger clone is one base away. V and J are TRBV6-5 and TRBJ1-1, with D perhaps matching TRBD1 (5 bases). V lost 6 bases, J lost 7 bases, and 9 bases lay in between. The germline V gene encodes CDR1 MNHEY and CDR2 SVGAGI. This CDR3 spans 11 amino acids. CDR3 protein: CASSWDGEAFF. The CDR3 DNA is TGTGCCAGCAGCTGGGACGGTGAAGCTTTCTTT.

CDR3 sequence (DNA): TGTGCCAGCAGTACCAACACTGAAGCTTTCTTT. Translation gives CASSTNTEAFF. The V and J genes are TRBV12-3 or TRBV12-4 and TRBJ1-1; D unresolved. This CDR3 is 11 amino acids long. V lost 5 bases and J 2 bases, leaving 3 bases between the germline ends.

This clonotype occurred many times. This sequence joins TRBV7-2 and TRBJ1-1; TRBD1 is a possible D gene (5 bases). The CDR3 contains 14 residues. The germline CDR1 and CDR2 sequences are SGHTA and FQGNSA. The germline V and J ends were trimmed by 3 bases and 1 base, with 9 bases remaining between them. CDR3 residues: CASSFQGSNTEAFF. In DNA, the CDR3 is TGTGCCAGCAGCTTTCAGGGCTCGAACACTGAAGCTTTCTTT.

The V gene is TRBV7-9, the J gene TRBJ2-6, with a tentative D call TRBD1 (6 bases). The V gene lost 5 bases and the J gene lost 0 bases, with 20 bases spanning the gap. The CDR3 loop spans 19 amino acids. Germline V gene sequence: CDR1 SEHNR, CDR2 FQNEAQ (reference sequence). CDR3 nucleotide sequence: TGTGCCAGCAGCCAGAGGGTAGGACAGCCGTACTCTGGGGCCAACGTCCTGACTTTC. Translation gives CASSQRVGQPYSGANVLTF.

This chain connects TRBV30 to TRBJ1-1; tentatively, D is TRBD1 (6 bases). CDR3 size: 15 residues. CDR1 is GTSNPN, CDR2 SVGIG, per germline (reference sequence). The V and J ends lost 4 bases and 2 bases respectively, with 17 bases between them. CDR3 protein: CAWTPGASPNTEAFF. The CDR3 region has the DNA TGTGCCTGGACCCCAGGGGCCAGTCCTAACACTGAAGCTTTCTTT.

The chain is built from TRBV18 and TRBJ2-1, with a possible D match to TRBD2 (5 bases). The CDR3 length is 14 residues. V was trimmed by 6 bases and J by 12 bases, leaving 21 bases between them. The germline V gene encodes CDR1 KGHSH and CDR2 LQKENI. CDR3 sequence reads: CASSTSSQTSGQFF. CDR3 DNA sequence: TGTGCCAGCTCGACGTCTAGCCAGACCTCAGGGCAGTTCTTC.

V usage is TRBV29-1 and J usage is TRBJ2-7, with D unclear. The V gene's germline CDR1 is SQVTM and CDR2 ANQGSEA. Trimming left V 3 bases short and J 2 bases short, with 11 bases between. The CDR3 sequence is 13 residues long. The CDR3 nucleotides are TGCAGCGTTGAGGTAACTGCGACCTACGAGCAGTACTTC. This gives the protein CSVEVTATYEQYF.

The chain links TRBV7-3 to TRBJ2-1; TRBD2 matches at 9 bases. The junction had 12 bases not matched to a gene; V was cut back by 6 bases and J by 6 bases. Germline CDR1 is SGHTA and CDR2 is FQGTGA. CDR3 length: 16 residues. The CDR3 loop is CASSSLAGDGVNEQFF. In DNA form, the CDR3 reads TGTGCCAGCAGTTCATTAGCGGGAGATGGGGTCAATGAGCAGTTCTTC. Full variable domain (remainder filled in from reference TRBV7-3 and TRBJ2-1): GAGVSQTPSNKVTEKGKYVELRCDPISGHTALYWYRQSLGQGPEFLIYFQGTGAADDSGLPNDRFFAVRPEGSVSTLKIQRTERGDSAVYLCASSSLAGDGVNEQFFGPGTRLTVL.

V usage is TRBV18 and J usage is TRBJ2-1; D remains ambiguous. The CDR3 length is 17 residues. The V gene lost 2 bases and the J gene lost 4 bases, with 18 bases spanning the gap. Per germline, CDR1 KGHSH and CDR2 LQKENI. Written as DNA, the CDR3 is TGTGCCAGCTCACCAAAGTTGGGTAGATTGCCATACAATGAGCAGTTCTTC. Protein product: CASSPKLGRLPYNEQFF.

The V call is TRBV12-3 or TRBV12-4, the J call TRBJ1-1; TRBD1 matches at 7 bases. The CDR3 sequence is 13 residues long. Germline trimming cut 5 bases from V and 4 bases from J; bases unmatched to any gene: 4. As DNA, the CDR3 is TGTGCCAGCAGTAACAGGGGAGGCACTGAAGCTTTCTTT. This sequence encodes CASSNRGGTEAFF.

The J gene is TRBJ2-5, the V gene TRBV3-1; no clear D. V lost 4 bases and J lost 0, with 9 bases in between. Germline lookup yields CDR1 LGHDT and CDR2 YNNKEL (reference sequence). CDR3 size: 14 residues. This chain's CDR3 is CASSPRLDQETQYF. The CDR3 DNA is TGTGCCAGCAGCCCCCGACTGGACCAAGAGACCCAGTACTTC.

The V call is TRBV6-6, the J call TRBJ1-1; 9 bases are shared with TRBD1. Germline V gene data show CDR1 as MNHNY and CDR2 as SVGAGI (reference sequence). This CDR3 comprises 15 residues. The V segment lost 5 bases and the J segment 4 bases; nucleotides outside the gene matches: 8. The CDR3 region is CASSVPDRGGTEAFF. The CDR3 nucleotides are TGTGCCAGCAGTGTCCCGGACAGGGGAGGCACTGAAGCTTTCTTT.

The chain links TRBV18 to TRBJ1-6; TRBD1 matches at 8 bases. The CDR3 runs 14 residues. Germline CDR1 and CDR2: KGHSH and LQKENI. V shed 2 bases and J 8 bases; nucleotides not matched to a gene: 2. CDR3 loop: CASSPGTGYSPLHF. In DNA, the CDR3 is TGTGCCAGCTCACCAGGGACAGGATATTCACCCCTCCACTTT.

V is TRBV7-8 and J is TRBJ2-3, with TRBD2 matching 9 bases. Unmatched junction bases numbered 12, after V lost 5 bases and J lost 0 bases. Looked up from germline, CDR1 is SGHVS and CDR2 is FQNEAQ. The CDR3 is 18 residues long. This CDR3 reads CASSPRRTSASSTDTQYF. For the CDR3, the DNA is TGTGCCAGCAGCCCCAGGCGGACTAGCGCCTCTAGCACAGATACGCAGTATTTT.

This sequence joins TRBV7-3 and TRBJ1-1; perhaps TRBD1 as D (5 bases). The germline CDR1 and CDR2 sequences are SGHTA and FQGTGA. This CDR3 contains 15 residues. V shed 3 bases and J shed 1 base, with 12 bases lying between them. CDR3 DNA sequence: TGTGCCAGCAGCTTGTTTGAGGGACCGAACACTGAAGCTTTCTTT. Amino acids: CASSLFEGPNTEAFF. The entire variable domain, with the rest obtained from reference TRBV7-3 and TRBJ1-1, is as follows: GAGVSQTPSNKVTEKGKYVELRCDPISGHTALYWYRQSLGQGPEFLIYFQGTGAADDSGLPNDRFFAVRPEGSVSTLKIQRTERGDSAVYLCASSLFEGPNTEAFFGQGTRLTVV.